The 15 T cell receptor beta chains presented below share a single source sample, sequenced in a study of post-analysis software for immune sequencing data. Whole-study results and caveats: Patients used about 5 TRBV segments, including TRBV5-6, TRBV5-1 and TRBV20-1, more often than controls.

cDNA libraries for TCR beta contained unique molecular identifiers. Using its own MiXCR run on the PCR reads, TCRdb lists one record per CDR3 protein. The table shows about 570,000 distinct CDR3 sequences, with around a third occurring only once. Their antigens are not known. The material sequenced was blood. These receptors all come from a girl under 18 with multiple sclerosis.

This chain links TRBV11-2 with TRBJ2-1; 12 bases match TRBD2. With 5 bases clipped from V and 9 bases from J, the junction kept 14 bases outside the gene matches. This CDR3 is 17 amino acids long. Germline CDR1 is SGHAT and CDR2 is FQNNGV. In DNA, the CDR3 is TGTGCCAGCAGCCCAGGCGTGGCTAGCGGGGGGGCCGCTGAGCAGTTCTTC. Translating gives CASSPGVASGGAAEQFF.

The sample holds many counts of this clonotype. The gene calls are TRBV29-1 and TRBJ2-5; no clear D. There are 12 residues in the CDR3. CDR1 is SQVTM, CDR2 ANQGSEA, per germline. V lost 1 base to trimming and J lost 2 bases, with 5 bases between them. As DNA, the CDR3 is TGCAGCGTTGAAGGGTCTCAAGAGACCCAGTACTTC. Translated, it gives CSVEGSQETQYF. The variable domain in full, with the rest retrieved from reference TRBV29-1 and TRBJ2-5, is SAVISQKPSRDICQRGTSLTIQCQVDSQVTMMFWYRQQPGQSLTLIATANQGSEATYESGFVIDKFPISRPNLTFSTLTVSNMSPEDSSIYLCSVEGSQETQYFGPGTRLLVL.

V is TRBV7-9 and J is TRBJ2-7; D gene unclear. The end of the DNA fits TRBJ2-1 better, so the J call may be wrong. This CDR3 has 13 residues. Germline assignment: CDR1 SEHNR and CDR2 FQNEAQ (reference sequence). CDR3 loop: CASSSIQKNEQFF. The CDR3 DNA is TGTGCCAGCAGCTCCATCCAGAAAAATGAGCAGTTCTTC.

A few counts support this clonotype. This chain uses TRBV7-4 with TRBJ1-5; TRBD1 aligns across 8 bases. The CDR3 consists of 15 residues. Germline-derived CDR1 and CDR2 are SGHVT and SQSDAQ. The ends lost 3 bases at V and 7 bases at J; junction bases unmatched: 8. CDR3 in amino acids: CASSFDRGTGQPQHF. DNA of the CDR3: TGTGCCAGCAGCTTCGACAGGGGAACGGGACAGCCCCAGCATTTT. The full variable domain, rest sourced from reference TRBV7-4 and TRBJ1-5, is GAGVSQSPRYKVAKRGRDVALRCDSISGHVTLYWYRQTLGQGSEVLTYSQSDAQRDKSGRPSGRFSAERPERSVSTLKIQRTEQGDSAVYLCASSFDRGTGQPQHFGDGTRLSIL.

The chain combines TRBV9 with TRBJ2-5; D possibly corresponds to TRBD2 (5 bases). This CDR3 is 12 amino acids long. CDR1 and CDR2 (germline): SGDLS, YYNGEE. With 3 bases removed from V and 4 bases from J, the gap between germline ends came to 7 bases. The CDR3 DNA reads TGTGCCAGCAGCGCCGGGGTAGAGACCCAGTACTTC. Encoded protein: CASSAGVETQYF.

The chain is built from TRBV7-9 and TRBJ2-3, with D perhaps being TRBD1 or TRBD2 (6 bases each). V gave up 5 bases and J gave up 1 base, with 13 bases separating them. The CDR3 loop spans 15 amino acids. Germline CDR1 is SEHNR and CDR2 is FQNEAQ (reference sequence). The CDR3 reads CASSKSRGGTDTQYF. DNA for the CDR3: TGTGCCAGCAGCAAATCGAGGGGGGGCACAGATACGCAGTATTTT.

The chain combines TRBV20-1 with TRBJ2-5, with TRBD1 matching 7 bases. Germline CDR1 and CDR2: DFQATT and SNEGSKA (reference sequence). CDR3 length: 15 residues. V lost 2 bases, J lost 2 bases, and 8 bases stayed unmatched. CDR3 coding DNA: TGCAGTGCTAGAAGAATGGGGACAGTACAAGAGACCCAGTACTTC. Protein: CSARRMGTVQETQYF.

The J gene is TRBJ2-5, the V gene TRBV5-1; a possible D gene is TRBD2 (5 bases). V lost 0 bases and J lost 4, with 13 bases in between. The CDR3 contains 15 residues. Per germline, CDR1 SGHRS and CDR2 YFSETQ. CDR3 DNA sequence: TGCGCCAGCAGCTTGGCACTAGGAGGAGGAGAGACCCAGTACTTC. Its protein product is CASSLALGGGETQYF.

This clonotype appeared a few times. V usage is TRBV20-1 and J usage is TRBJ1-2; D uncertain. This CDR3 region has 12 residues. The germline V gene encodes CDR1 DFQATT and CDR2 SNEGSKA (reference sequence). Trimming shortened V by 5 bases and J by 8 bases, and 15 bases separated the two germline ends. Here the CDR3 DNA reads TGCAGTGCTCAACCTAGTGGGTCAGGCTACACCTTC. Amino acids: CSAQPSGSGYTF.

This clonotype was seen a handful of times. DNA for the CDR3: TGTGCCAGTAGTGTGGGACTAGTCACAGATACGCAGTATTTT. This gives the protein CASSVGLVTDTQYF. The gene calls are TRBV19 and TRBJ2-3, with 8 bases lining up with TRBD2. The CDR3 runs to 14 residues. Germline V CDR1 and CDR2: LNHDA, SQIVND (reference sequence). Germline trimming cut 5 bases from V and 2 bases from J; bases unmatched to any gene: 3. The entire variable domain, with the rest obtained from reference TRBV19 and TRBJ2-3, is as follows: DGGITQSPKYLFRKEGQNVTLSCEQNLNHDAMYWYRQDPGQGLRLIYYSQIVNDFQKGDIAEGYSVSREKKESFPLTVTSAQKNPTAFYLCASSVGLVTDTQYFGPGTRLTVL.

The rearrangement uses TRBV24-1 and TRBJ1-1; no clear D. Trimming took off 1 base at V and 8 bases at J, with 4 bases between the two ends. Germline-derived CDR1 and CDR2 are KGHDR and SFDVKD. This CDR3 region has 11 residues. CDR3 protein: CATSDFGEAFF. CDR3 coding DNA: TGTGCCACCAGTGATTTCGGAGAAGCTTTCTTT.

This chain connects TRBV12-3 or TRBV12-4 to TRBJ2-3, with D possibly TRBD1 on 6 matching bases. This CDR3 has 18 residues. The V gene lost 3 bases and the J gene lost 4 bases, with 23 bases spanning the gap. Here the CDR3 reads CASSFLVGGRIAPDTQYF. Here the CDR3 DNA reads TGTGCCAGCAGTTTCTTAGTTGGGGGCAGAATCGCACCAGATACGCAGTATTTT.

The CDR3 spells CSAPTGGRANYGYTF. The CDR3, as DNA: TGCAGTGCGCCCACAGGGGGGAGGGCAAACTATGGCTACACCTTC. The chain carries TRBV20-1 and TRBJ1-2; 8 nucleotides align to TRBD1. CDR3 length: 15 amino acids. Looked up from germline, CDR1 is DFQATT and CDR2 is SNEGSKA (reference sequence). The J segment lost 2 bases and the V segment lost 6 bases, leaving 11 bases of the junction unmatched.

CDR3 sequence (DNA): TGTGCCAGCAGCCTTGGGACAGCCAATTCGAACACTGAAGCTTTCTTT. This encodes CASSLGTANSNTEAFF. The chain couples TRBV7-6 to TRBJ1-1; 7 bases agree with TRBD1. V dropped 5 bases and J dropped 1; count of bases not matched to a gene: 10. CDR1 SGHVS and CDR2 FNYEAQ come from the germline V gene. The CDR3 is 16 amino acids.

This clonotype came up many times. The chain employs TRBV9 and TRBJ2-3, with 8 nucleotides matching TRBD2. In germline, CDR1 is SGDLS, CDR2 YYNGEE. Trimming at V came to 4 bases and at J to 8 bases, leaving 3 bases not matched to a gene. The CDR3 covers 12 residues. The CDR3 loop reads CASSPGLGTQYF. In DNA, the CDR3 is TGTGCCAGCAGCCCGGGACTAGGTACGCAGTATTTT.